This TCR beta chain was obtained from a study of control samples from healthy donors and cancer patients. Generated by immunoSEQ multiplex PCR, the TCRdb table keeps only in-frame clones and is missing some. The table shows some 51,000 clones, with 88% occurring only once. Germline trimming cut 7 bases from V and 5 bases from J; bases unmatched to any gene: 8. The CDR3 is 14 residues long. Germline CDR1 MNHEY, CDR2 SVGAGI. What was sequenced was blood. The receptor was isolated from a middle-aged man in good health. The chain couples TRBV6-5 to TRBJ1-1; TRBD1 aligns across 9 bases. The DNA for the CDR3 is TGTGCCAGCACCTCTACAGGGGGCGCGACTGAAGCTTTCTTT. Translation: CASTSTGGATEAFF.